Listed below are T cell receptor beta chains from one sample, sequenced in a study of shared clonotypes between healthy human individuals. The data were produced by immunoSEQ multiplex PCR, yet TCRdb's version contains in-frame clones alone and is incomplete. The sample consists of some 510,000 clones, 75% to 85% of them appearing once. Sample: PBMCs. The receptors come from a woman aged 40-49 years in good health. Some clones in this sample may be carry-over from other donors' samples. The CDR3 runs from the conserved cysteine through the conserved F or W. The D gene is left open where the match is weak. Clone size is stated in some rows and not others, as once, few, many or a class when expanded.

TRBV5-4	.	TRBD2	TRBJ2-1	TGTGCCAGCAGCGAGGGACTAGCGGAATACAATGAGCAGTTCTTC	CASSEGLAEYNEQFF
TRBV10-3	.	TRBD1	TRBJ1-1	TGTGCCATCAGATTCGGACAGGGGAACACTGAAGCTTTCTTT	CAIRFGQGNTEAFF
TRBV19	.	.	TRBJ2-6	TGTGCCAGTAGAGGGGGGATCTTCTCTGGGGCCAACGTCCTGACTTTC	CASRGGIFSGANVLTF
TRBV7-9	.	TRBD1	TRBJ2-7	TGTGCCAGCAGCTTGTTGACAGGGGTTGCCGACGAGCAGTACTTC	CASSLLTGVADEQYF
TRBV28	.	TRBD2	TRBJ2-2	TGTGCCAGCAGTTTAAGCCTAGCGGGAGAGGGCGGGGAGCTGTTTTTT	CASSLSLAGEGGELFF
TRBV27	.	TRBD2	TRBJ2-7	TGTGCCAGCAGGCGGGAGGCTACCTACGAGCAGTACTTC	CASRREATYEQYF
TRBV6-5	.	.	TRBJ2-3	TGTGCCAGCAGTTACTCCCGACTAGATTCTGATACGCAGTATTTT	CASSYSRLDSDTQYF
TRBV10-3	.	.	TRBJ2-7	TGTGCCATCAGTCCCGGGACAATCTTCTACGAGCAGTACTTC	CAISPGTIFYEQYF
TRBV5-6	.	.	TRBJ2-3	TGTGCCAGCAGCGCCTCCCTGGCCGCTACAGATACGCAGTATTTT	CASSASLAATDTQYF
TRBV11-2	few	.	TRBJ1-1	TGTGCCAGCAGCTTATCCCAGGGAAACACTGAAGCTTTCTTT	CASSLSQGNTEAFF
TRBV11-3	.	.	TRBJ2-2	TGTGCCAGCTCGAGGGGCCCGGTGAGGGGCGGGGAGCTGTTTTTT	CASSRGPVRGGELFF
TRBV6-5	.	.	TRBJ2-1	TGTGCCAGCAGTGAACTGGATTACAATGAGCAGTTCTTC	CASSELDYNEQFF
TRBV4-2	.	TRBD2	TRBJ2-2	TGTGCCAGCAGCCAAGTTGGAACGGGAGGAGACACCGGGGAGCTGTTTTTT	CASSQVGTGGDTGELFF
TRBV15	.	TRBD2	TRBJ2-3	TGTGCCACCAGACCGGGACTAGGGACCACAGATACGCAGTATTTT	CATRPGLGTTDTQYF
TRBV11-1	.	TRBD2	TRBJ2-1	TGTGCCAGCTCGGGGCCCAGCGGGAGGACTCGCAGCTCCTACAATGAGCAGTTCTTC	CASSGPSGRTRSSYNEQFF
TRBV5-4	.	TRBD2	TRBJ2-2	TGTGCCAGCAGTCCAACCTTGGGACTAGGCACCGGGGAGCTGTTTTTT	CASSPTLGLGTGELFF
TRBV19	.	.	TRBJ2-7	TGTGCCAGTAGTATCACAGGGAATTTCGACTCCTACGAGCAGTACTTC	CASSITGNFDSYEQYF
TRBV27	.	.	TRBJ2-1	TGTGCCAGCAGTCGCTTACTAGGAGGGCGTTTTAATGAGCAGTTCTTC	CASSRLLGGRFNEQFF
TRBV7-8	.	.	TRBJ2-3	TGTGCCAGCAGTCCCTGGAGGGCAGATACGCAGTATTTT	CASSPWRADTQYF
TRBV28	.	.	TRBJ2-7	TGTGCCAGCAGTTCCCACTCGACAGGCCGATACGAGCAGTACTTC	CASSSHSTGRYEQYF
TRBV9	once	.	TRBJ1-2	TGTGCCAGCAGCCTCCGTACGGGGGTGGGAGCTAACTATGGCTACACCTTC	CASSLRTGVGANYGYTF
TRBV7-8	.	TRBD1	TRBJ1-1	TGTGCCAGCAGCAAAGGGACAGGGGGCCGCTCCACTGAAGCTTTCTTT	CASSKGTGGRSTEAFF
TRBV2	many	TRBD1	TRBJ2-7	TGTGCCAGCAGTGTCCGGGACAGGGGTAGTGAGCAGTACTTC	CASSVRDRGSEQYF
TRBV5-1	.	TRBD1	TRBJ1-1	TGCGCCAGCAGCTTGGGGCTTGGACAGGGGGGTACTGAAGCTTTCTTT	CASSLGLGQGGTEAFF
TRBV29-1	.	.	TRBJ2-3	TGCAGCGTCTTTGGCAGCTACACAGATACGCAGTATTTT	CSVFGSYTDTQYF
TRBV7-8	.	TRBD2	TRBJ2-1	TGTGCCAGCAGCACGCTAGCGGGAGGTCACAATGAGCAGTTCTTC	CASSTLAGGHNEQFF
TRBV14	.	.	TRBJ2-7	TGTGCCAGCAGCCAAGAAGGTGGATTTCCCTCCTACGAGCAGTACTTC	CASSQEGGFPSYEQYF
TRBV7-9	.	TRBD1	TRBJ2-6	TGTGCCAGCAGCCCCGGGACAGGGCGGGGGGCCAACGTCCTGACTTTC	CASSPGTGRGANVLTF
TRBV15	.	TRBD2	TRBJ2-7	TGTGCCACCAGCAGAGATTTGCCTAGCGGTTCCTACGAGCAGTACTTC	CATSRDLPSGSYEQYF
TRBV9	.	TRBD1	TRBJ2-7	TGTGCCAGCAGCGCCGGACAGGACCGCTACGAGCAGTACTTC	CASSAGQDRYEQYF
TRBV29-1	once	.	TRBJ2-3	TGCAGCGAGGGAGAGTCAGATACGCAGTATTTT	CSEGESDTQYF
TRBV2	.	.	TRBJ2-2	TGTGCCAGCAGAGTTAAGGTGTCCGGGGAGCTGTTTTTT	CASRVKVSGELFF